This entry concerns a single T cell receptor (beta chain). The antigen remains unidentified. The length of the CDR3 is 14 residues. V dropped 5 bases and J dropped 2 bases, with 11 bases sitting between them. Germline CDR1 SGHVS, CDR2 FNYEAQ. This record belongs to a study of shared clonotypes between healthy human individuals. Regarding the study as a whole: Only blood samples were collected, and tissue repertoires likely differ.

It was across several immunoSEQ plates that each subset's genomic DNA was evenly split. The data were produced by immunoSEQ multiplex PCR, yet TCRdb's version contains in-frame clones alone and is incomplete. The sample includes over a million clones, around 97% of them seen just once. The specimen was naive CD4+ T cells sorted from blood. Subset defined: CD45RA+ positively selected. The sequence was obtained from a man aged 25-40 years in good health. The chain is built from TRBV7-6 and TRBJ2-3; no reliable D call. In nucleotides, the CDR3 is TGTGCCAGCAGCCCAGTGGGTCCCACAGATACGCAGTATTTT. It codes for CASSPVGPTDTQYF.